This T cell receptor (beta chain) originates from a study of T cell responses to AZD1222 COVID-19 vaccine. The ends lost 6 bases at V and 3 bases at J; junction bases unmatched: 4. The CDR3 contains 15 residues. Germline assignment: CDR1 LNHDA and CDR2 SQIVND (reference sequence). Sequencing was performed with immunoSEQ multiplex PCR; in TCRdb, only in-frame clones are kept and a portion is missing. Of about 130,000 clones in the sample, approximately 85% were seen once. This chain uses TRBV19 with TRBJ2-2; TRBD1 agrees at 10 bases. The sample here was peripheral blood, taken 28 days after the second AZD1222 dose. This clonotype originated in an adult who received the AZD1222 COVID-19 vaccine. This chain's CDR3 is CASRATGGDTGELFF. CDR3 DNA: TGTGCCAGTAGGGCGACAGGGGGCGACACCGGGGAGCTGTTTTTT.